This is a list of T cell receptor beta chains from one sample in a study of blood T cell repertoires in COVID-19. TCRdb's table, derived via immunoSEQ multiplex PCR, lists solely in-frame clones and lacks some. The repertoire holds 150,000 to 190,000 clones, 84% seen once, with approximately 7.3% in the top ten. Sequenced input: PBMCs or T cells enriched from blood (not recorded which). Source of these receptors: a man over 45 who had recovered from COVID-19. The CDR3 runs from the conserved cysteine through the conserved F or W. A D gene is named only where the DNA matches it firmly. Where a row states a size, it is once, few, many or the class of an expanded clone; other rows omit it.

CDR3 | DNA | size | J | D | V
CASSPRRGLAGPSYEQYF | TGTGCCAGCAGCCCGCGTAGAGGACTAGCGGGGCCCTCCTACGAGCAGTACTTC | - | TRBJ2-7 | TRBD2 | TRBV3-1/TRBV3-2
CASSPPLSRGTDTQYF | TGTGCCAGCTCACCACCGTTAAGCCGGGGGACAGATACGCAGTATTTT | - | TRBJ2-3 | - | TRBV18
CASSSDRGGGYGYTF | TGTGCCAGCAGCTCAGACAGGGGAGGCGGGTATGGCTACACCTTC | - | TRBJ1-2 | TRBD1 | TRBV5-4
CASSPAQDQPQHF | TGTGCCAGCTCACCGGCACAGGATCAGCCCCAGCATTTT | - | TRBJ1-5 | - | TRBV18
CASSLQGANINSPLHF | TGTGCCAGTAGCTTACAGGGGGCAAATATTAATTCACCCCTCCACTTT | once | TRBJ1-6 | TRBD1 | TRBV19
CASSYSAGGYSPLHF | TGTGCCAGCAGTTACTCGGCAGGGGGCTACTCACCCCTCCACTTT | - | TRBJ1-6 | TRBD1 | TRBV6-2/TRBV6-3
CASNLHPQNTEAFF | TGTGCCAGCAATTTACATCCCCAGAACACTGAAGCTTTCTTT | - | TRBJ1-1 | - | TRBV6-5
CASSADRVGGYTF | TGTGCCAGCAGTGCAGACAGGGTTGGCGGCTACACCTTC | - | TRBJ1-2 | TRBD1 | TRBV27
CSVESGSGNTIYF | TGCAGCGTTGAGTCGGGCTCTGGAAACACCATATATTTT | once | TRBJ1-3 | - | TRBV29-1
CASSRGTVLFYGYTF | TGTGCCAGCAGCCGCGGGACAGTTCTTTTCTATGGCTACACCTTC | few | TRBJ1-2 | TRBD1 | TRBV3-1/TRBV3-2
CASSLGGTSGGADNEQFF | TGCGCCAGCAGCTTGGGAGGGACTAGCGGGGGGGCAGACAATGAGCAGTTCTTC | - | TRBJ2-1 | TRBD2 | TRBV5-1
CASSPAGGGYGYTF | TGTGCCAGCAGCCCGGCCGGAGGAGGCTATGGCTACACCTTC | - | TRBJ1-2 | - | TRBV14
CSVEGTAYGYTF | TGCAGCGTTGAGGGGACAGCCTATGGCTACACCTTC | once | TRBJ1-2 | TRBD1 | TRBV29-1
CASSEPSTGGGFYGYTF | TGTGCCAGCAGCGAGCCGTCCACAGGGGGAGGGTTTTATGGCTACACCTTC | - | TRBJ1-2 | TRBD1 | TRBV9
CASSPRNTEAFF | TGTGCCAGCAGTCCTCGGAACACTGAAGCTTTCTTT | - | TRBJ1-1 | - | TRBV12-3/TRBV12-4
CATRGGTGLNEQFF | TGTGCCACCCGTGGGGGGACAGGGCTAAATGAGCAGTTCTTC | - | TRBJ2-1 | TRBD1 | TRBV19
CAWNRGMRGNTIYF | TGTGCCTGGAACCGGGGTATGCGGGGAAACACCATATATTTT | - | TRBJ1-3 | - | TRBV30
CASSQEPPGGNQPQHF | TGTGCCAGCAGCCAAGAACCTCCGGGGGGCAATCAGCCCCAGCATTTT | few | TRBJ1-5 | - | TRBV3-1/TRBV3-2
CASSQDPQANTGELFF | TGTGCCAGCAGCCAAGACCCCCAGGCGAACACCGGGGAGCTGTTTTTT | - | TRBJ2-2 | - | TRBV4-2
CAGWNSINEKLFF | TGTGCCGGGTGGAACAGCATTAATGAAAAACTGTTTTTT | - | TRBJ1-4 | - | TRBV19
CASSLGRLAGGDNEQFF | TGTGCCAGCAGCTTAGGGCGACTAGCGGGGGGGGACAATGAGCAGTTCTTC | - | TRBJ2-1 | TRBD2 | TRBV7-7
CASSWGLSNQPQHF | TGTGCCAGCAGTTGGGGACTCAGCAATCAGCCCCAGCATTTT | few | TRBJ1-5 | - | TRBV6-2/TRBV6-3
CASSLNGGVGRGYTF | TGTGCCAGCAGCTTAAATGGCGGGGTGGGACGTGGCTACACCTTC | - | TRBJ1-2 | - | TRBV7-2
CASSPGSGDEQYF | TGCGCCAGCAGCCCCGGTTCGGGGGACGAGCAGTACTTC | - | TRBJ2-7 | - | TRBV5-1
CASSLARDGGGGYTF | TGTGCCAGCAGCTTAGCCCGTGACGGTGGAGGTGGCTACACCTTC | - | TRBJ1-2 | - | TRBV11-2
CASSPEGSGYGYTF | TGTGCCAGCTCACCAGAAGGGTCGGGGTATGGCTACACCTTC | - | TRBJ1-2 | - | TRBV18
CASSLQDRGPYEQYF | TGTGCCAGCAGCCTCCAGGACAGGGGGCCCTACGAGCAGTACTTC | - | TRBJ2-7 | TRBD1 | TRBV6-2/TRBV6-3
CASIGGLITDTQYF | TGTGCCAGTATCGGGGGGTTAATCACAGATACGCAGTATTTT | - | TRBJ2-3 | TRBD2 | TRBV19
CASSVVLRGEAFF | TGTGCCAGCAGCGTAGTTCTCAGGGGTGAAGCTTTCTTT | - | TRBJ1-1 | - | TRBV9
CASSPRQGGYGYTF | TGTGCCAGCAGCCCTCGACAGGGGGGCTATGGCTACACCTTC | - | TRBJ1-2 | TRBD1 | TRBV5-6
CASSPEGHPSSYEQYF | TGTGCCAGCTCACCAGAGGGACACCCGAGCTCCTACGAGCAGTACTTC | - | TRBJ2-7 | - | TRBV18
CATSSYRGQSGNTIYF | TGTGCCACCAGCAGTTATAGGGGGCAATCTGGAAACACCATATATTTT | - | TRBJ1-3 | TRBD1 | TRBV15
CASSWGTFQETQYF | TGTGCCAGCAGCTGGGGGACTTTCCAAGAGACCCAGTACTTC | - | TRBJ2-5 | - | TRBV7-8
CATSRGGQGRGNQPQHF | TGTGCCACCAGCAGAGGCGGACAGGGGCGAGGCAATCAGCCCCAGCATTTT | - | TRBJ1-5 | TRBD1 | TRBV15
CASRISGAVGAEAFF | TGTGCCAGCAGGATATCAGGGGCCGTGGGAGCAGAAGCTTTCTTT | - | TRBJ1-1 | - | TRBV2
CASSLGRGGYNEQFF | TGTGCCAGCAGCTTAGGGCGAGGTGGGTACAATGAGCAGTTCTTC | - | TRBJ2-1 | - | TRBV7-2
CASSRKPGQNYGYTF | TGTGCCAGCAGTAGGAAGCCGGGACAGAACTATGGCTACACCTTC | - | TRBJ1-2 | TRBD1 | TRBV27
CAIAVTAYSGNTIYF | TGTGCCATCGCAGTGACTGCGTACTCTGGAAACACCATATATTTT | - | TRBJ1-3 | - | TRBV10-3
CAISESLSSQGGTEAFF | TGTGCCATCAGTGAGTCGTTGTCGTCACAGGGAGGGACTGAAGCTTTCTTT | - | TRBJ1-1 | - | TRBV10-3
CASSRAGLADTDTQYF | TGTGCCAGTAGCCGGGCGGGACTAGCGGACACAGATACGCAGTATTTT | - | TRBJ2-3 | TRBD2 | TRBV19
CATSPRTSGGAGTQYF | TGTGCCACCAGCCCCCGGACTAGCGGGGGGGCCGGGACCCAGTACTTC | - | TRBJ2-5 | TRBD2 | TRBV15
CASSERQGRDGYTF | TGTGCCAGCAGCGAACGACAGGGTAGGGATGGCTACACCTTC | - | TRBJ1-2 | TRBD1 | TRBV7-8
CASSFSPAGATNEKLFF | TGCGCCAGCAGCTTCTCCCCAGCGGGGGCAACTAATGAAAAACTGTTTTTT | - | TRBJ1-4 | - | TRBV5-1
CASSLGTSGGVETQYF | TGTGCCAGCAGCCTTGGGACTAGCGGGGGGGTGGAGACCCAGTACTTC | - | TRBJ2-5 | TRBD2 | TRBV4-2
CATSDPQGLFRGTSGNTIYF | TGTGCCACCAGTGATCCCCAGGGTCTGTTCCGTGGTACTTCTGGAAACACCATATATTTT | - | TRBJ1-3 | - | TRBV24-1
CASSSGQNTGELFF | TGTGCCAGCAGCTCGGGACAGAACACCGGGGAGCTGTTTTTT | - | TRBJ2-2 | - | TRBV7-3
CSAQGGQGQPQHF | TGCAGCGCTCAGGGTGGGCAGGGTCAGCCCCAGCATTTT | - | TRBJ1-5 | - | TRBV29-1
CASSQGGPEQFF | TGCGCCAGCAGCCAAGGGGGCCCTGAGCAGTTCTTC | - | TRBJ2-1 | - | TRBV4-1
CASSVPGYGYTF | TGTGCCAGCAGCGTTCCGGGATATGGCTACACCTTC | few | TRBJ1-2 | - | TRBV9